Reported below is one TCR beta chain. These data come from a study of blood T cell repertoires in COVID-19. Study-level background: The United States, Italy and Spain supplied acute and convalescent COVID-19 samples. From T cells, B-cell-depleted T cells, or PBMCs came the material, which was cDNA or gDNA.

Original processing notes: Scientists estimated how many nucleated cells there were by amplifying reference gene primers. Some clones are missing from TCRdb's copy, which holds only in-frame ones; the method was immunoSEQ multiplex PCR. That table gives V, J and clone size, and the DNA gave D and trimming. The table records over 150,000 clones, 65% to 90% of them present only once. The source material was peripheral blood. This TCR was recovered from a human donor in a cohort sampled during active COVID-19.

The CDR3 DNA reads TGTGCCAGCGGGGGCCGGGGACTATCCTACGAGCAGTACTTC. Protein product: CASGGRGLSYEQYF. The V gene is TRBV2, the J gene TRBJ2-7, with D perhaps TRBD2 (7 bases). Germline values: CDR1 SNHLY, CDR2 FYNNEI. The CDR3 totals 14 residues. V lost 8 bases and J 1 base, leaving 15 bases between the germline ends.